A selection of T cell receptor beta chains follows, all from one sample in a study of blood T cell repertoires in COVID-19. Only in-frame clones appear in the TCRdb table, and some are missing; sequencing was by immunoSEQ multiplex PCR. The data show approximately 35,000 clones, with approximately 85% seen just once and under 8% held by the top ten. The sequencing input was peripheral blood. The source is a man aged 60-69 years with active COVID-19. Each CDR3 is given with its conserved first and last residue. A D gene is named only where the DNA matches it firmly. Size tells how often a clone was seen (once, few, many) or the class of an expanded clone, and some rows leave it out.

clone_size: NA
cdr3_length: 17
j_call: TRBJ1-2
d_call: NA
v_call: TRBV27
cdr3_aa: CASSLRHPTGLLYGYTF
cdr3_nt: TGTGCCAGCAGTTTAAGACATCCTACAGGGCTCCTCTATGGCTACACCTTC

clone_size: NA
cdr3_length: 15
j_call: TRBJ2-1
d_call: TRBD1
v_call: TRBV28
cdr3_aa: CASKLSGTGYNEQFF
cdr3_nt: TGTGCCAGCAAGCTCAGCGGGACAGGGTACAATGAGCAGTTCTTC

clone_size: NA
cdr3_length: 14
j_call: TRBJ2-5
d_call: TRBD1
v_call: TRBV3-1/TRBV3-2
cdr3_aa: CASSRQGRQETQYF
cdr3_nt: TGTGCCAGCAGCAGACAGGGGAGGCAAGAGACCCAGTACTTC

clone_size: NA
cdr3_length: 15
j_call: TRBJ2-3
d_call: NA
v_call: TRBV7-2
cdr3_aa: CASSPEGRGTDTQYF
cdr3_nt: TGTGCCAGCAGCCCAGAGGGCCGGGGCACAGATACGCAGTATTTT

clone_size: NA
cdr3_length: 12
j_call: TRBJ2-5
d_call: NA
v_call: TRBV11-3
cdr3_aa: CASSFDQETQYF
cdr3_nt: TGTGCCAGCAGCTTCGACCAAGAGACCCAGTACTTC

clone_size: NA
cdr3_length: 15
j_call: TRBJ1-4
d_call: TRBD1
v_call: TRBV7-9
cdr3_aa: CASSLAQTGVEKLFF
cdr3_nt: TGTGCCAGCAGCTTAGCCCAGACAGGGGTTGAAAAACTGTTTTTT

clone_size: NA
cdr3_length: 15
j_call: TRBJ2-2
d_call: NA
v_call: TRBV3-1/TRBV3-2
cdr3_aa: CASSRGRGGAGELFF
cdr3_nt: TGTGCCAGCAGTCGCGGGAGAGGGGGGGCCGGGGAGCTGTTTTTT

clone_size: once
cdr3_length: 16
j_call: TRBJ2-1
d_call: TRBD1
v_call: TRBV5-1
cdr3_aa: CASSTRALDRGNEQFF
cdr3_nt: TGCGCCAGCAGCACAAGGGCATTGGACAGGGGGAATGAGCAGTTCTTC

clone_size: NA
cdr3_length: 16
j_call: TRBJ2-7
d_call: TRBD2
v_call: TRBV18
cdr3_aa: CASSPQLAGSSYEQYF
cdr3_nt: TGTGCCAGCTCACCGCAACTAGCGGGGTCATCCTACGAGCAGTACTTC

clone_size: NA
cdr3_length: 14
j_call: TRBJ1-1
d_call: NA
v_call: TRBV19
cdr3_aa: CASTHWAGNTEAFF
cdr3_nt: TGTGCCAGTACCCATTGGGCGGGGAACACTGAAGCTTTCTTT

clone_size: NA
cdr3_length: 15
j_call: TRBJ2-5
d_call: NA
v_call: TRBV28
cdr3_aa: CASSSEALLQETQYF
cdr3_nt: TGTGCCAGCAGTTCGGAGGCTCTCCTCCAAGAGACCCAGTACTTC

clone_size: NA
cdr3_length: 18
j_call: TRBJ2-5
d_call: TRBD1
v_call: TRBV5-1
cdr3_aa: CASSPGQGVGALQETQYF
cdr3_nt: TGCGCCAGCAGCCCAGGACAGGGGGTAGGTGCCTTGCAAGAGACCCAGTACTTC

clone_size: NA
cdr3_length: 16
j_call: TRBJ2-2
d_call: NA
v_call: TRBV4-1
cdr3_aa: CASSQERLVNTGELFF
cdr3_nt: TGCGCCAGCAGCCAAGAAAGGCTAGTGAACACCGGGGAGCTGTTTTTT

clone_size: NA
cdr3_length: 15
j_call: TRBJ2-1
d_call: NA
v_call: TRBV19
cdr3_aa: CASSIWTAGVDEQFF
cdr3_nt: TGTGCCAGTAGTATATGGACGGCCGGGGTGGATGAGCAGTTCTTC

clone_size: once
cdr3_length: 11
j_call: TRBJ1-1
d_call: NA
v_call: TRBV5-4
cdr3_aa: CASSSGLRAFF
cdr3_nt: TGTGCCAGCAGCTCAGGGCTTAGAGCTTTCTTT

clone_size: NA
cdr3_length: 20
j_call: TRBJ1-3
d_call: NA
v_call: TRBV19
cdr3_aa: CASSPVRTEKRDNSGNTIYF
cdr3_nt: TGTGCCAGTAGTCCCGTAAGGACAGAGAAGAGGGACAACTCTGGAAACACCATATATTTT

clone_size: NA
cdr3_length: 14
j_call: TRBJ1-1
d_call: TRBD1
v_call: TRBV7-9
cdr3_aa: CASSYGRGRDEAFF
cdr3_nt: TGTGCCAGCAGCTACGGGAGGGGGCGGGATGAAGCTTTCTTT

clone_size: once
cdr3_length: 14
j_call: TRBJ2-1
d_call: NA
v_call: TRBV11-1
cdr3_aa: CASSLGLLAGEQFF
cdr3_nt: TGTGCCAGCAGCTTAGGACTTTTGGCGGGGGAGCAGTTCTTC

clone_size: NA
cdr3_length: 15
j_call: TRBJ1-5
d_call: TRBD1
v_call: TRBV5-1
cdr3_aa: CASSLGDSSNQPQHF
cdr3_nt: TGCGCCAGCAGCTTGGGGGACAGTAGCAATCAGCCCCAGCATTTT

clone_size: once
cdr3_length: 16
j_call: TRBJ2-1
d_call: TRBD2
v_call: TRBV27
cdr3_aa: CASSSLSGMRWNEQFF
cdr3_nt: TGTGCCAGCAGTTCCCTTAGCGGGATGCGGTGGAATGAGCAGTTCTTC

clone_size: NA
cdr3_length: 16
j_call: TRBJ1-1
d_call: TRBD1
v_call: TRBV18
cdr3_aa: CASSPLSDRMNTEAFF
cdr3_nt: TGTGCCAGCTCACCGCTTTCGGACAGGATGAACACTGAAGCTTTCTTT

clone_size: NA
cdr3_length: 15
j_call: TRBJ1-2
d_call: TRBD1
v_call: TRBV18
cdr3_aa: CASSPSGTGGPGYTF
cdr3_nt: TGTGCCAGCTCACCCTCCGGGACAGGGGGCCCTGGCTACACCTTC

clone_size: once
cdr3_length: 13
j_call: TRBJ2-1
d_call: NA
v_call: TRBV30
cdr3_aa: CAWKRNPGGEQFF
cdr3_nt: TGTGCCTGGAAGCGGAACCCAGGTGGGGAGCAGTTCTTC

clone_size: NA
cdr3_length: 13
j_call: TRBJ2-5
d_call: NA
v_call: TRBV5-1
cdr3_aa: CASSLDPVKTQYF
cdr3_nt: TGCGCCAGCAGCTTGGACCCAGTTAAGACCCAGTACTTC

clone_size: NA
cdr3_length: 14
j_call: TRBJ2-2
d_call: TRBD2
v_call: TRBV7-9
cdr3_aa: CASSLAGGPGELFF
cdr3_nt: TGTGCCAGCAGCTTAGCGGGAGGGCCCGGGGAGCTGTTTTTT

clone_size: NA
cdr3_length: 15
j_call: TRBJ2-5
d_call: TRBD2
v_call: TRBV5-1
cdr3_aa: CASKGSGRVQETQYF
cdr3_nt: TGCGCCAGCAAGGGGAGCGGGAGGGTACAAGAGACCCAGTACTTC

clone_size: NA
cdr3_length: 14
j_call: TRBJ1-2
d_call: TRBD1
v_call: TRBV12-5
cdr3_aa: CASGLQGGGYGYTF
cdr3_nt: TGTGCTAGTGGTTTACAGGGGGGAGGCTATGGCTACACCTTC

clone_size: NA
cdr3_length: 14
j_call: TRBJ2-5
d_call: NA
v_call: TRBV5-1
cdr3_aa: CASSSYYYQETQYF
cdr3_nt: TGCGCCAGCAGCTCCTACTACTACCAAGAGACCCAGTACTTC

clone_size: NA
cdr3_length: 16
j_call: TRBJ2-3
d_call: TRBD2
v_call: TRBV2
cdr3_aa: CASSGGLAGKADTQYF
cdr3_nt: TGTGCCAGCAGTGGGGGACTAGCGGGCAAAGCAGATACGCAGTATTTT

clone_size: NA
cdr3_length: 15
j_call: TRBJ2-2
d_call: NA
v_call: TRBV18
cdr3_aa: CASSAVGTNTGELFF
cdr3_nt: TGTGCCAGCTCAGCCGTCGGGACGAACACCGGGGAGCTGTTTTTT

clone_size: NA
cdr3_length: 17
j_call: TRBJ2-1
d_call: TRBD2
v_call: TRBV7-9
cdr3_aa: CASSLANRGLAGNEQFF
cdr3_nt: TGTGCCAGCAGCTTAGCGAATAGGGGACTAGCGGGCAATGAGCAGTTCTTC

clone_size: NA
cdr3_length: 18
j_call: TRBJ1-6
d_call: NA
v_call: TRBV27
cdr3_aa: CASSLYVPAQGGNSPLHF
cdr3_nt: TGTGCCAGCAGTTTATACGTTCCAGCCCAAGGCGGTAATTCACCCCTCCACTTT

clone_size: NA
cdr3_length: 16
j_call: TRBJ2-5
d_call: TRBD2
v_call: TRBV19
cdr3_aa: CASGGGSGRGGETQYF
cdr3_nt: TGTGCCAGTGGCGGAGGGAGCGGGAGAGGGGGGGAGACCCAGTACTTC

clone_size: NA
cdr3_length: 14
j_call: TRBJ2-2
d_call: TRBD1
v_call: TRBV7-3
cdr3_aa: CASSFRQGAGELFF
cdr3_nt: TGTGCCAGCAGCTTCCGACAGGGCGCCGGGGAGCTGTTTTTT

clone_size: NA
cdr3_length: 16
j_call: TRBJ2-1
d_call: TRBD1
v_call: TRBV6-5
cdr3_aa: CASSSIRDRGRNEQFF
cdr3_nt: TGTGCCAGCAGTTCGATCCGGGACAGGGGAAGAAATGAGCAGTTCTTC

clone_size: NA
cdr3_length: 15
j_call: TRBJ2-7
d_call: TRBD2
v_call: TRBV6-6
cdr3_aa: CASSPGLAVPYEQYF
cdr3_nt: TGTGCCAGCAGTCCGGGACTAGCGGTTCCCTACGAGCAGTACTTC

clone_size: medium-sized
cdr3_length: 15
j_call: TRBJ2-7
d_call: TRBD2
v_call: TRBV6-5
cdr3_aa: CASSSREATSYEQYF
cdr3_nt: TGTGCCAGCAGTTCTCGGGAGGCTACTTCCTACGAGCAGTACTTC

clone_size: NA
cdr3_length: 16
j_call: TRBJ2-1
d_call: TRBD2
v_call: TRBV7-3
cdr3_aa: CASSPTSATFYNEQFF
cdr3_nt: TGTGCCAGCAGCCCCACTAGCGCCACTTTTTACAATGAGCAGTTCTTC

clone_size: few
cdr3_length: 17
j_call: TRBJ2-7
d_call: NA
v_call: TRBV2
cdr3_aa: CASSEAGPRGGHYEQYF
cdr3_nt: TGTGCCAGCAGTGAAGCGGGCCCGCGCGGGGGACACTACGAGCAGTACTTC

clone_size: once
cdr3_length: 15
j_call: TRBJ1-5
d_call: TRBD1
v_call: TRBV6-2/TRBV6-3
cdr3_aa: CASSFTGASNQPQHF
cdr3_nt: TGTGCCAGCAGTTTTACAGGGGCGAGCAATCAGCCCCAGCATTTT

clone_size: once
cdr3_length: 15
j_call: TRBJ2-7
d_call: TRBD2
v_call: TRBV5-1
cdr3_aa: CASSPPGSGIYEQYF
cdr3_nt: TGCGCCAGCAGCCCACCGGGGAGCGGGATTTACGAGCAGTACTTC

clone_size: once
cdr3_length: 17
j_call: TRBJ2-1
d_call: TRBD1
v_call: TRBV28
cdr3_aa: CASITGAISSSYNEQFF
cdr3_nt: TGTGCCAGCATCACAGGGGCAATCTCGAGCTCCTACAATGAGCAGTTCTTC

clone_size: NA
cdr3_length: 19
j_call: TRBJ2-1
d_call: TRBD2
v_call: TRBV19
cdr3_aa: CASRRAPGSGESSYNEQFF
cdr3_nt: TGTGCCAGTAGAAGGGCACCGGGAAGCGGGGAGAGCTCCTACAATGAGCAGTTCTTC

clone_size: NA
cdr3_length: 15
j_call: TRBJ2-2
d_call: NA
v_call: TRBV5-1
cdr3_aa: CASSLDGRVTGELFF
cdr3_nt: TGCGCCAGCAGCTTGGACGGGAGAGTTACCGGGGAGCTGTTTTTT

clone_size: NA
cdr3_length: 14
j_call: TRBJ2-3
d_call: NA
v_call: TRBV18
cdr3_aa: CASSLNQNADTQYF
cdr3_nt: TGTGCCAGCTCACTTAACCAAAACGCGGATACGCAGTATTTT

clone_size: NA
cdr3_length: 19
j_call: TRBJ2-1
d_call: TRBD2
v_call: TRBV19
cdr3_aa: CASSIASGRGGGLYNEQFF
cdr3_nt: TGTGCCAGTAGTATAGCGAGCGGGAGAGGGGGAGGATTGTACAATGAGCAGTTCTTC

clone_size: NA
cdr3_length: 15
j_call: TRBJ2-2
d_call: TRBD2
v_call: TRBV6-1
cdr3_aa: CASSEVASGRGELFF
cdr3_nt: TGTGCCAGCAGTGAAGTGGCTAGCGGGAGAGGGGAGCTGTTTTTT

clone_size: NA
cdr3_length: 17
j_call: TRBJ2-6
d_call: TRBD2
v_call: TRBV30
cdr3_aa: CAWTRTSGGSGANVLTF
cdr3_nt: TGTGCCTGGACAAGGACTAGCGGGGGGAGTGGGGCCAACGTCCTGACTTTC